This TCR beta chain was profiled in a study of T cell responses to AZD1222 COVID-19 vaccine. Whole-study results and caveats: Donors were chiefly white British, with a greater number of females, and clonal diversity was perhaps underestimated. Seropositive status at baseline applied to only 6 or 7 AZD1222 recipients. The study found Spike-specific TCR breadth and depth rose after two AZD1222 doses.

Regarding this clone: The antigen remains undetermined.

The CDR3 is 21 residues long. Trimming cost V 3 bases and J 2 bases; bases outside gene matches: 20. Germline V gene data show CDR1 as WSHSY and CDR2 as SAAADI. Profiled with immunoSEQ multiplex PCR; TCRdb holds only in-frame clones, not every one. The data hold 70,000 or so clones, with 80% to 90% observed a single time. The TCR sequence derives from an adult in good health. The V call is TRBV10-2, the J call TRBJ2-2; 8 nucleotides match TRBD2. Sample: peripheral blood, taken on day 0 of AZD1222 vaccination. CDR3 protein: CASSEPLRGLDDQLNTGELFF. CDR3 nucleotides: TGCGCCAGCAGTGAACCTCTAAGGGGACTAGACGATCAGCTTAACACCGGGGAGCTGTTTTTT.